These 9 T cell receptor beta chains share one sample of origin, sequenced in a study of cytomegalovirus exposure and HLA in healthy donors. The PCR contained 60 Vbeta and 13 Jbeta primers. Clones were read by immunoSEQ multiplex PCR, and TCRdb kept only the in-frame ones, dropping some. Among under 250,000 clones listed, about 81% were seen once. Material for sequencing was PBMCs. These receptors were collected from a woman aged 55-75 years in good health and CMV-seropositive.

This clone turned up a few times. The chain is built from TRBV30 and TRBJ1-1; no reliable D call. Per germline, CDR1 GTSNPN and CDR2 SVGIG (reference sequence). The V end was cut by 5 bases, the J end by 1 base, with 5 bases between. CDR3 length: 11 amino acids. This CDR3 reads CAWGPNTEAFF. In DNA form, the CDR3 reads TGTGCCTGGGGCCCGAACACTGAAGCTTTCTTT.

Relative to its sample, this clone is medium-sized (0.01 to 0.1%). This rearrangement joins TRBV4-1 to TRBJ2-7; D is undetermined. V was cut by 0 bases and J by 2 bases, with 5 bases left in between. The CDR3 has 13 amino acids. Per the germline V gene, CDR1 is MGHRA and CDR2 is YSYEKL. CDR3 region: CASSQEATYEQYF. In DNA form, the CDR3 reads TGCGCCAGCAGCCAAGAAGCCACCTACGAGCAGTACTTC.

There are a few counts of this clone. In DNA form, the CDR3 reads TGTGCCAGCAGCCCCGACAGCTACTCTAACTATGGCTACACCTTC. It translates to CASSPDSYSNYGYTF. The genes are TRBV7-9 and TRBJ1-2; a possible D gene is TRBD1 (5 bases). Per germline, CDR1 SEHNR and CDR2 FQNEAQ (reference sequence). Trimming removed 5 bases at V and 0 bases at J, with 13 bases between. This CDR3 is built from 15 residues.

The rearrangement links TRBV7-9 to TRBJ2-2; D gene unclear. CDR1 is SEHNR and CDR2 is FQNEAQ in the germline V gene (reference sequence). There are 14 residues in the CDR3. Deletions cut 2 bases from V and 1 base from J, with 5 bases between. The DNA for the CDR3 is TGTGCCAGCAGCTTACACAGGAACACCGGGGAGCTGTTTTTT. Its translation: CASSLHRNTGELFF.

The chain uses TRBV7-9 and TRBJ2-3, with D tentatively TRBD2 (6 bases). Germline CDR1 is SEHNR and CDR2 is FQNEAQ (reference sequence). V was pared by 6 bases and J by 0 bases, with 19 bases between. This CDR3 is built from 17 residues. The CDR3 DNA is TGTGCCAGCAGTTGGGGCGGGGATAGCAGTAGCACAGATACGCAGTATTTT. Its translation: CASSWGGDSSSTDTQYF.

This chain connects TRBV18 to TRBJ2-7, with TRBD1 identical over 7 bases. Unmatched junction bases numbered 5, after V lost 0 bases and J lost 3 bases. The CDR3 totals 15 residues. Germline loops: CDR1 KGHSH, CDR2 LQKENI. CDR3 loop: CASSPPGRGSYEQYF. The CDR3 bases are TGTGCCAGCTCACCACCGGGCAGGGGGAGCTACGAGCAGTACTTC.

Concerning this clone: Mismatch with germline at one junction end may stem from a read error. The rearrangement uses TRBV7-9 and TRBJ2-7; D call uncertain. Germline lookup yields CDR1 SEHNR and CDR2 FQNEAQ (reference sequence). This CDR3 is built from 15 residues. In DNA, the CDR3 is TGTTCCAGCAGCTTAGCCCCTGGCAGATCCTACGAGCAGTACTTC. Translated: CSSSLAPGRSYEQYF.

This clone was picked up a small number of times. V gene TRBV18 combines with J gene TRBJ2-1, with TRBD2 identical over 9 bases. Germline lookup yields CDR1 KGHSH and CDR2 LQKENI. CDR3 length: 17 amino acids. J gave up 5 bases and V 3 bases, and 11 bases lay outside the gene matches. CDR3 bases: TGTGCCAGCTCACCGAAGTATAGCGGGAGCAAGGACAATGAGCAGTTCTTC. It codes for CASSPKYSGSKDNEQFF.

The rearrangement uses TRBV19 and TRBJ2-3; 9 bases match TRBD2. This CDR3 region has 14 residues. CDR1 LNHDA and CDR2 SQIVND come from the germline V gene (reference sequence). Trimming removed 4 bases from V and 2 bases from J; junction bases left unmatched: 1. The CDR3 region is CASSSGRATDTQYF. CDR3 coding DNA: TGTGCCAGTAGTAGCGGGAGGGCCACAGATACGCAGTATTTT. The complete variable domain, with remaining parts taken from reference TRBV19 and TRBJ2-3, reads DGGITQSPKYLFRKEGQNVTLSCEQNLNHDAMYWYRQDPGQGLRLIYYSQIVNDFQKGDIAEGYSVSREKKESFPLTVTSAQKNPTAFYLCASSSGRATDTQYFGPGTRLTVL.